This T cell receptor (beta chain) was sequenced during a study of shared clonotypes between healthy human individuals. Study findings and constraints: Genetic and exposure-history diversity was limited by the few donors.

This clone was counted at least ten times. No antigen is known for it. Here immunoSEQ multiplex PCR was the method, and the copy in TCRdb shows in-frame clones only, minus some. The data contain some 92,000 clones, over 40% of them singletons. This CDR3 comprises 15 residues. Looked up from germline, CDR1 is GTSNPN and CDR2 is SVGIG (reference sequence). Trimming took 0 bases from V and 0 from J, leaving 11 bases between them. The receptor's source is a woman between 40 and 50 years old in good health. Some clones in this sample may be carry-over from other donors' samples. The chain is built from TRBV30 and TRBJ1-1; D remains ambiguous. The sample comprised PBMCs. The CDR3 DNA reads as TGTGCCTGGAGTGTAGGCCCTCAACTGAACACTGAAGCTTTCTTT. This encodes CAWSVGPQLNTEAFF.